The 16 T cell receptor beta chains listed next were all sequenced from one sample in a study of technical replicates of blood from a few donors. The data were produced by immunoSEQ multiplex PCR, yet TCRdb's version contains in-frame clones alone and is incomplete. The data contain roughly 45,000 clones, around 90% of them singletons. The source material was PBMCs. These receptors originate from a human donor in good health. Some clones in this sample may be carry-over from other donors' samples.

J is TRBJ1-2 and V is TRBV4-1, with 9 bases aligning to TRBD1. With V trimmed by 3 bases and J by 4 bases, 3 bases remained unmatched. Germline CDR1 reads MGHRA; CDR2 reads YSYEKL. The CDR3 extends over 14 amino acids. The CDR3 protein is CASSQGDRVYGYTF. The DNA of the CDR3 is TGCGCCAGCAGCCAGGGGGACAGGGTCTATGGCTACACCTTC.

The chain couples TRBV6-5 to TRBJ1-2; the D is unclear. Per germline, CDR1 MNHEY and CDR2 SVGAGI. V lost 2 bases, J lost 2 bases, and 12 bases lay in between. CDR3 length equals 15 residues. The CDR3, as DNA: TGTGCCAGCAGTTACACGGGAAATGGCAACTATGGCTACACCTTC. It is translated as CASSYTGNGNYGYTF.

This clone turned up a few times. The chain is built from TRBV15 and TRBJ2-7, with D possibly being TRBD1 (6 bases). The ends were cut back, 0 bases at V and 5 bases at J, with 14 bases in the middle. The germline V gene encodes CDR1 LNHNV and CDR2 YYDKDF (reference sequence). The CDR3 length is 15 residues. This CDR3 reads CATSREGQGLDEQYF. The CDR3 bases are TGTGCCACCAGCAGAGAGGGCCAGGGGCTCGACGAGCAGTACTTC.

V and J are TRBV15 and TRBJ2-7; D call uncertain. This CDR3 spans 14 amino acids. Germline V gives CDR1 LNHNV, CDR2 YYDKDF (reference sequence). V was shortened by 0 bases and J by 3 bases, with 9 bases between the two germline ends. Written as DNA, the CDR3 is TGTGCCACCAGCAGAGATACAGTAAACTACGAGCAGTACTTC. It is translated as CATSRDTVNYEQYF.

The V gene is TRBV4-1, the J gene TRBJ2-1; 7 nucleotides align to TRBD2. Germline V gives CDR1 MGHRA, CDR2 YSYEKL. This CDR3 contains 14 residues. Trimming at V came to 3 bases and at J to 5 bases, leaving 4 bases not matched to a gene. Written as DNA, the CDR3 is TGCGCCAGCAGCCATACCGGGACTAACAATGAGCAGTTCTTC. Translated, it gives CASSHTGTNNEQFF.

The V gene is TRBV5-5, the J gene TRBJ1-1; D gene ambiguous. Germline V gives CDR1 SGHKS, CDR2 YYEKEE (reference sequence). V dropped 1 base and J dropped 5 bases, with 9 bases sitting between them. The CDR3 is 13 amino acids. The CDR3 nucleotides read TGTGCCAGCAGCTTGCCGATTCGGACTGAAGCTTTCTTT. This sequence encodes CASSLPIRTEAFF.

Only a few counts were recorded for this clone. V usage is TRBV10-1 and J usage is TRBJ1-2; 7 bases match TRBD1. V dropped 8 bases and J dropped 6; count of bases not matched to a gene: 6. The V gene's germline CDR1 is WNHNN and CDR2 SYGVQD (reference sequence). The CDR3 has 12 amino acids. The CDR3 region has the DNA TGCGCCAGCTTGGGCAGGGGGGATGGCTACACCTTC. This translates into CASLGRGDGYTF.

The chain carries TRBV29-1 and TRBJ2-4, with D possibly TRBD1 on 6 matching bases. The ends were cut back, 6 bases at V and 4 bases at J, with 13 bases in the middle. CDR3 length: 13 residues. Germline loops: CDR1 SQVTM, CDR2 ANQGSEA. DNA for the CDR3: TGCAGCGTATCCGGGCAGGGGAAAAACATTCAGTACTTC. This codes for CSVSGQGKNIQYF.

CDR3 loop: CASSSPAVHETQYF. CDR3 coding DNA: TGCGCCAGCAGCTCTCCTGCGGTCCACGAGACCCAGTACTTC. The chain uses TRBV5-1 and TRBJ2-5; unclear D gene. Per germline, CDR1 SGHRS and CDR2 YFSETQ. The CDR3 has 14 residues. Deletions cut 3 bases from V and 5 bases from J, with 14 bases between.

The chain uses TRBV7-2 and TRBJ2-7; D is unresolved. The CDR3 covers 12 residues. V dropped 6 bases and J dropped 5 bases, with 11 bases sitting between them. Germline CDR1 SGHTA, CDR2 FQGNSA. The CDR3 is CASRAVTNEQYF. CDR3 DNA sequence: TGTGCCAGCAGGGCGGTTACCAACGAGCAGTACTTC. Full variable domain (rest looked up from reference TRBV7-2 and TRBJ2-7): GAGVSQSPSNKVTEKGKDVELRCDPISGHTALYWYRQSLGQGLEFLIYFQGNSAPDKSGLPSDRFSAERTGGSVSTLTIQRTQQEDSAVYLCASRAVTNEQYFGPGTRLTVT.

V is TRBV20-1 and J is TRBJ2-7; D gene ambiguous. Looked up from germline, CDR1 is DFQATT and CDR2 is SNEGSKA (reference sequence). The V end lost 3 bases, the J end lost 2 bases, and 5 bases lay between the germline ends. The CDR3 has 11 amino acids. CDR3 coding DNA: TGCAGTGCTAGGGGCACCTACGAGCAGTACTTC. This gives the protein CSARGTYEQYF.

This chain connects TRBV4-3 to TRBJ2-4; 13 nucleotides align to TRBD2. V shed 4 bases and J 8 bases; nucleotides not matched to a gene: 5. In germline, CDR1 is LGHNA, CDR2 YSLEER. This CDR3 is built from 15 residues. The CDR3 nucleotides are TGCGCCAGCAGCCTTCGACTAGCGGGGGGCGACATTCAGTACTTC. Amino acid sequence: CASSLRLAGGDIQYF.

V gene TRBV15 combines with J gene TRBJ2-7, with 11 bases fitting TRBD1. V lost 2 bases to trimming and J lost 3 bases; unmatched junction nucleotides: 3. The CDR3 totals 15 residues. In germline, CDR1 is LNHNV, CDR2 YYDKDF (reference sequence). The CDR3 sequence: CATSRPGTGGYEQYF. The CDR3 coding sequence is TGTGCCACCAGCAGACCCGGGACAGGGGGCTACGAGCAGTACTTC.

The chain is built from TRBV7-2 and TRBJ1-5; D call uncertain. CDR3 length: 13 residues. The germline V gene encodes CDR1 SGHTA and CDR2 FQGNSA. V was clipped by 2 bases and J by 4 bases, with 6 bases between them. CDR3 sequence (DNA): TGTGCCAGCAGCTTACGAGGGAATCAGCCCCAGCATTTT. Translation gives CASSLRGNQPQHF.

The genes are TRBV25-1 and TRBJ2-5, with D unresolved. CDR1 is MGHDK and CDR2 is SYGVNS in the germline V gene. The CDR3 has 13 residues. V lost 5 bases to trimming and J lost 5 bases, with 12 bases between them. The CDR3 region is CASSSSGRETQYF. CDR3 nucleotides: TGTGCCAGCAGTTCATCAGGTCGGGAGACCCAGTACTTC.

In its sample, this clone was seen a few times. The J gene is TRBJ2-3, the V gene TRBV5-1, with 10 bases fitting TRBD1. Germline V lookup: CDR1 SGHRS, CDR2 YFSETQ. J lost 1 base, V lost 4 bases, and 3 bases had no gene match. CDR3 length: 15 residues. The CDR3 DNA is TGCGCCAGCAGCACCGGACAGGGGGGCACAGATACGCAGTATTTT. Amino acid sequence: CASSTGQGGTDTQYF. Full variable domain (rest looked up from reference TRBV5-1 and TRBJ2-3): KAGVTQTPRYLIKTRGQQVTLSCSPISGHRSVSWYQQTPGQGLQFLFEYFSETQRNKGNFPGRFSGRQFSNSRSEMNVSTLELGDSALYLCASSTGQGGTDTQYFGPGTRLTVL.